These T cell receptor beta chains were read from a single sample in a study of human T cells and chemical hapten exposure. Via MiXCR, TCRdb re-called the RACE reads, giving one row per CDR3 protein. In the table there are roughly 100,000 distinct CDR3 sequences, around 35% of which are singletons. Sequencing was performed on whole blood, taken in connection with sensitization to the hapten diphenylcyclopropenone (DPC). These receptor sequences come from a man aged 40-49 years with alopecia areata. Some clones in this sample may be carry-over from other donors' samples. CDR3s include the opening cysteine and the closing phenylalanine or tryptophan. The D gene is left open where the match is weak. A row's size may be missing; if present it is once, few, many or a size class.

d_gene: .; abundance: .; v_gene: TRBV15; j_gene: TRBJ1-5; CDR3aa: CATSRDRQSRSNQPQHF; CDR3nt: TGTGCCACCAGCAGAGATCGACAATCCAGGTCCAATCAGCCCCAGCATTTT
d_gene: TRBD1; abundance: .; v_gene: TRBV7-8; j_gene: TRBJ2-3; CDR3aa: CASSSTGGGGADTQYF; CDR3nt: TGTGCCAGCAGCTCCACAGGGGGTGGGGGCGCAGATACGCAGTATTTT
d_gene: .; abundance: .; v_gene: TRBV20-1; j_gene: TRBJ2-1; CDR3aa: CSPQPDTGDEQFF; CDR3nt: TGCAGTCCTCAACCTGACACCGGCGATGAGCAGTTCTTC
d_gene: TRBD2; abundance: .; v_gene: TRBV28; j_gene: TRBJ2-7; CDR3aa: CASRTGTSGTDYEQYF; CDR3nt: TGTGCCAGCAGGACCGGGACTAGCGGGACAGACTACGAGCAGTACTTC
d_gene: .; abundance: .; v_gene: TRBV30; j_gene: TRBJ2-2; CDR3aa: CAWRDSAGELFF; CDR3nt: TGTGCCTGGAGAGACAGCGCCGGGGAGCTGTTTTTT
d_gene: .; abundance: few; v_gene: TRBV10-3; j_gene: TRBJ2-7; CDR3aa: CAISDSGDDGEQYF; CDR3nt: TGTGCCATTTCGGACAGTGGGGACGATGGGGAGCAGTACTTC
d_gene: .; abundance: many; v_gene: TRBV28; j_gene: TRBJ2-6; CDR3aa: CASSPLGGSGANVLTF; CDR3nt: TGTGCCAGCAGTCCCCTAGGAGGGTCTGGGGCCAACGTCCTGACTTTC
d_gene: .; abundance: few; v_gene: TRBV2; j_gene: TRBJ2-2; CDR3aa: CASSEAGSTPGELFF; CDR3nt: TGTGCCAGCAGTGAAGCGGGTAGCACTCCCGGGGAGCTGTTTTTT
d_gene: .; abundance: many; v_gene: TRBV15; j_gene: TRBJ1-5; CDR3aa: CATSRDPQANQPQHF; CDR3nt: TGTGCCACCAGCAGAGATCCGCAGGCCAATCAGCCCCAGCATTTT
d_gene: .; abundance: few; v_gene: TRBV29-1; j_gene: TRBJ2-3; CDR3aa: CSVEVTGRADTQYF; CDR3nt: TGCAGCGTTGAAGTAACAGGGAGGGCAGATACGCAGTATTTT
d_gene: TRBD2; abundance: .; v_gene: TRBV29-1; j_gene: TRBJ2-3; CDR3aa: CSAASGTGYTQYF; CDR3nt: TGCAGCGCCGCTAGCGGCACCGGATATACGCAGTATTTT
d_gene: TRBD2; abundance: .; v_gene: TRBV20-1; j_gene: TRBJ2-5; CDR3aa: CSARPPSGGQETQYF; CDR3nt: TGCAGTGCCAGACCCCCAAGCGGGGGGCAAGAGACCCAGTACTTC
d_gene: TRBD2; abundance: few; v_gene: TRBV6-1; j_gene: TRBJ2-3; CDR3aa: CASSATSGIRDTQYF; CDR3nt: TGTGCCAGCAGCGCTACTAGCGGGATACGTGATACGCAGTATTTT
d_gene: .; abundance: .; v_gene: TRBV6-5; j_gene: TRBJ2-2; CDR3aa: CASSYRTLNTGELFF; CDR3nt: TGTGCCAGCAGTTATCGGACACTGAACACCGGGGAGCTGTTTTTT
d_gene: .; abundance: .; v_gene: TRBV5-6; j_gene: TRBJ1-4; CDR3aa: CASSGTWGNEKLFF; CDR3nt: TGTGCCAGCAGCGGGACCTGGGGTAATGAAAAACTGTTTTTT
d_gene: TRBD1; abundance: .; v_gene: TRBV15; j_gene: TRBJ2-1; CDR3aa: CATSRTGVEQFF; CDR3nt: TGTGCCACCAGCAGGACAGGGGTTGAGCAGTTCTTC
d_gene: TRBD1; abundance: few; v_gene: TRBV7-2; j_gene: TRBJ2-1; CDR3aa: CASSFYPGQGNNEQFF; CDR3nt: TGTGCCAGCAGCTTTTACCCGGGACAGGGAAACAATGAGCAGTTCTTC
d_gene: .; abundance: .; v_gene: TRBV27; j_gene: TRBJ2-7; CDR3aa: CASSIGPMGEQYF; CDR3nt: TGTGCCAGCAGTATCGGGCCCATGGGTGAGCAGTACTTC
d_gene: .; abundance: few; v_gene: TRBV27; j_gene: TRBJ2-1; CDR3aa: CASSLVGEGINEQFF; CDR3nt: TGTGCCAGCAGTTTAGTGGGAGAGGGTATCAATGAGCAGTTCTTC
d_gene: .; abundance: .; v_gene: TRBV7-8; j_gene: TRBJ2-3; CDR3aa: CASSSVGGVQYF; CDR3nt: TGTGCCAGCAGCTCAGTAGGGGGGGTGCAGTATTTT
d_gene: .; abundance: few; v_gene: TRBV5-1; j_gene: TRBJ2-5; CDR3aa: CASSENRHQETQYF; CDR3nt: TGCGCCAGCAGCGAGAACAGACACCAAGAGACCCAGTACTTC
d_gene: .; abundance: .; v_gene: TRBV4-3; j_gene: TRBJ2-4; CDR3aa: CASSQGLKNIQYF; CDR3nt: TGCGCCAGCAGCCAAGGACTGAAAAACATTCAGTACTTC
d_gene: .; abundance: .; v_gene: TRBV29-1; j_gene: TRBJ2-1; CDR3aa: CSARRGGTGDEQFF; CDR3nt: TGCAGCGCCCGAAGGGGCGGGACGGGGGATGAGCAGTTCTTC